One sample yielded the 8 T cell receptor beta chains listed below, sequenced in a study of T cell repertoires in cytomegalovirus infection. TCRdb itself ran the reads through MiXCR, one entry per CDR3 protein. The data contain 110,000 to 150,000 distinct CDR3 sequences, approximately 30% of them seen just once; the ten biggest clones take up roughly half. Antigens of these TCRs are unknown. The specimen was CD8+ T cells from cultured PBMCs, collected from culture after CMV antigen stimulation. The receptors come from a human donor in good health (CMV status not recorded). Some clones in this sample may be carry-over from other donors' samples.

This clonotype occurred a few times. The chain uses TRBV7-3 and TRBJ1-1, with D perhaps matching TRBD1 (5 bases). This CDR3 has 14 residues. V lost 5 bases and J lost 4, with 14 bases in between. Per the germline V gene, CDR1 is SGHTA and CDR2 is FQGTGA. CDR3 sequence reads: CASSLNTRATEAFF. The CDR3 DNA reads TGTGCCAGCAGCCTCAATACCAGGGCCACTGAAGCTTTCTTT.

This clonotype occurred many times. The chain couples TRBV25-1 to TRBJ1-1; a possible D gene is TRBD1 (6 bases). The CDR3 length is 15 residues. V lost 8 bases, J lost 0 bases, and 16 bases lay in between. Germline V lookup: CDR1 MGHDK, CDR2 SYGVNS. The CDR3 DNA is TGTGCCAGCTCGACTCAGGGGAATTTGAACACTGAAGCTTTCTTT. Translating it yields CASSTQGNLNTEAFF.

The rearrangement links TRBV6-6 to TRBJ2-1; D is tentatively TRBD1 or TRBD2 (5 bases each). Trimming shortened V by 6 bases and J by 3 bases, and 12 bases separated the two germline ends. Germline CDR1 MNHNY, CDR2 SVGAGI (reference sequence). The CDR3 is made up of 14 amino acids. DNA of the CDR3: TGTGCCAGCAGAGCCAGGGACCTCTACAATGAGCAGTTCTTC. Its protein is CASRARDLYNEQFF.

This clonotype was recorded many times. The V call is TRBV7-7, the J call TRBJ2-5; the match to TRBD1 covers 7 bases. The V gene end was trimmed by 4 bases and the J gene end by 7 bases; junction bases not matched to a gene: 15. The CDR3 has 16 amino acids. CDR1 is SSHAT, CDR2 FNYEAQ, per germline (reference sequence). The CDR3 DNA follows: TGTGCCAGCAGCTCATTCCGGGACAGCGACCGTGGGACCCAGTACTTC. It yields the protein CASSSFRDSDRGTQYF.

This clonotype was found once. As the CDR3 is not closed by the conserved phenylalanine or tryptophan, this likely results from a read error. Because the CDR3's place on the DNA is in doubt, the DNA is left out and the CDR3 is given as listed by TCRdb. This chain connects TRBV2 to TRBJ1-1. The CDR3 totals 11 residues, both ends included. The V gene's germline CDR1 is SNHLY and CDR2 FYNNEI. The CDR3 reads CASSETQELLC.

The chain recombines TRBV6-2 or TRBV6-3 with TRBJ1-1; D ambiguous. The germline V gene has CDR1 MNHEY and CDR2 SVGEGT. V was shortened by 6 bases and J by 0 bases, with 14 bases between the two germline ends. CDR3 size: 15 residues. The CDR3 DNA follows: TGTGCCAGCAGCCCTCTTAATCTACTGAACACTGAAGCTTTCTTT. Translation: CASSPLNLLNTEAFF.

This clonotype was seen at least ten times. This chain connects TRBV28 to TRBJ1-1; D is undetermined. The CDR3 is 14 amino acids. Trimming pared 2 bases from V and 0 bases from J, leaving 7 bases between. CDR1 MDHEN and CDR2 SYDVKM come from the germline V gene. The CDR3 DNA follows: TGTGCCAGCAGTTTAATCAGATTGAACACTGAAGCTTTCTTT. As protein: CASSLIRLNTEAFF.

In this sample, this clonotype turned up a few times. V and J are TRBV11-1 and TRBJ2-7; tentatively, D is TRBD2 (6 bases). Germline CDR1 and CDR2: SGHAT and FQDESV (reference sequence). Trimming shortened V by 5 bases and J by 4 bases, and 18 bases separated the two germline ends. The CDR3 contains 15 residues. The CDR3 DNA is TGTGCCAGCAGCCCCGACGGGACTCGTCTTTACGAGCAGTACTTC. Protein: CASSPDGTRLYEQYF.